This T cell receptor beta chain was identified in a study of blood T cell repertoires in COVID-19. Study at large: Both acute and convalescent COVID-19 samples were obtained from the United States, Italy and Spain.

V lost 5 bases, J lost 1 base, and 14 bases lay in between. This CDR3 has 15 amino acids. CDR1 and CDR2 (germline): MNHEY, SMNVEV (reference sequence). Clones were sequenced by immunoSEQ multiplex PCR, and TCRdb holds only the in-frame ones, with some missing. The sample has 67,000 or so clones, 81% seen once. Sequencing used peripheral blood. The sequence was obtained from an older woman with acute or convalescent COVID-19. The rearrangement uses TRBV27 and TRBJ1-1; D remains unclear. For the CDR3, the DNA is TGTGCCAGCAGTGCGCCATCTACGGGGAACACTGAAGCTTTCTTT. Its translation is CASSAPSTGNTEAFF.